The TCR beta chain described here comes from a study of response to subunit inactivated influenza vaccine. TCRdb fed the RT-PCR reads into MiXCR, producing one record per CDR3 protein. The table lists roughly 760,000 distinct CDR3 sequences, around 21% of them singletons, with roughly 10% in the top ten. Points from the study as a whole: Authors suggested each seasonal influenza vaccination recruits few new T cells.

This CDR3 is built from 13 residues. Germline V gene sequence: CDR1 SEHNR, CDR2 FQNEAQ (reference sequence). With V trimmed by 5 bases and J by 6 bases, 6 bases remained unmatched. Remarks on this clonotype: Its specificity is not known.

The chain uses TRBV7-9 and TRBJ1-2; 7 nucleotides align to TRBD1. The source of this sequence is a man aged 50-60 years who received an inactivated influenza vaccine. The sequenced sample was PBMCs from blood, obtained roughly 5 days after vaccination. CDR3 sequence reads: CASSPGGAHGYTF. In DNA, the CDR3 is TGTGCCAGCAGCCCAGGGGGGGCGCATGGCTACACCTTC.